The present T cell receptor beta chain was sequenced within a study of T cells after yellow fever vaccination. By 5'RACE template switching, TCR cDNA was produced, with a universal primer site and UMIs added in the process. TCRdb re-derived calls from the 5' RACE reads in MiXCR, one entry per CDR3 protein. Here the sample spans about 320,000 distinct CDR3 sequences, roughly a tenth being singletons. This clonotype showed up just a few times. The CDR3 extends over 15 amino acids. Germline assignment: CDR1 MNHEY and CDR2 SVGEGT. Trimming shortened V by 6 bases and J by 3 bases, and 17 bases separated the two germline ends.

The sample consisted of CD4+ T cells sorted from PBMCs, taken 45 days after the yellow fever booster vaccination. This clonotype originated in a man between 18 and 35 years old who received the YFV17D yellow fever vaccine. The rearrangement links TRBV6-2 or TRBV6-3 to TRBJ2-5; D gene unclear. The CDR3 loop reads CASRTNWLLKETQYF. The CDR3 bases are TGTGCCAGCAGAACGAACTGGTTACTTAAAGAGACCCAGTACTTC.